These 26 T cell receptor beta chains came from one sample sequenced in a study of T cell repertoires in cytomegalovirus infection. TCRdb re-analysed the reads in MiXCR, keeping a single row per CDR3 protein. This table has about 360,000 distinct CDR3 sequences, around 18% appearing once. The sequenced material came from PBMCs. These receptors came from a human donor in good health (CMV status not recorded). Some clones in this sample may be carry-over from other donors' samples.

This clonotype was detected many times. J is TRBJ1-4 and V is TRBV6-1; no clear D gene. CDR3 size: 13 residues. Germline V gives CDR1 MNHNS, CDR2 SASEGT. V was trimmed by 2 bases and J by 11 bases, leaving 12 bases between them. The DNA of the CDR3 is TGTGCCAGCAGTGAATCGAGAATGAAGAAACTGTTTTTT. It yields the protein CASSESRMKKLFF.

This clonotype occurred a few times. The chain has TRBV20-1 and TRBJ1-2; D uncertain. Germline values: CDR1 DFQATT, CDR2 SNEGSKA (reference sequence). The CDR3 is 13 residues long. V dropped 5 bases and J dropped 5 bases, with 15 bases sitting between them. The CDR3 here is CSAGRPTEYGYTF. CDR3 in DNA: TGCAGTGCTGGGAGGCCTACGGAGTATGGCTACACCTTC.

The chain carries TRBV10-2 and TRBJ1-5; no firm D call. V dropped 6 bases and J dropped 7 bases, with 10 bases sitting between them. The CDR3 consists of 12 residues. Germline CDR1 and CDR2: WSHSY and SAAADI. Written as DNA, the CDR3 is TGCGCCAGCAGCGACCCCTCCCAGCCCCAGCATTTT. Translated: CASSDPSQPQHF.

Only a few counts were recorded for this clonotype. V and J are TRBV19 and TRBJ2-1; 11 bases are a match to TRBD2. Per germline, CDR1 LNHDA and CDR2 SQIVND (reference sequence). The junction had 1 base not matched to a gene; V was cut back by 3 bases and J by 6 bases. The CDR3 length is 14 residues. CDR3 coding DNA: TGTGCCAGTAGTATCCTAGCGGGGGGCAATGAGCAGTTCTTC. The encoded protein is CASSILAGGNEQFF.

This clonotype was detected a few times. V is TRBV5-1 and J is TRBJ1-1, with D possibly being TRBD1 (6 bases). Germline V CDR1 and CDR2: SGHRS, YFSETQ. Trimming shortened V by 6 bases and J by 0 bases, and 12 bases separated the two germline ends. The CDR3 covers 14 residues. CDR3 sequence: CASTTGDMNTEAFF. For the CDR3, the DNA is TGCGCCAGCACGACAGGCGATATGAACACTGAAGCTTTCTTT.

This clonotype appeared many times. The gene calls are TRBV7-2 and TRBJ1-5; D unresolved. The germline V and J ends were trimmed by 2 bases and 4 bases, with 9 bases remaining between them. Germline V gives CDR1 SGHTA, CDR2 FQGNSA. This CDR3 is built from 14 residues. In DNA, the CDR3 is TGTGCCAGCAGCTTATACCGGACTAATCAGCCCCAGCATTTT. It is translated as CASSLYRTNQPQHF.

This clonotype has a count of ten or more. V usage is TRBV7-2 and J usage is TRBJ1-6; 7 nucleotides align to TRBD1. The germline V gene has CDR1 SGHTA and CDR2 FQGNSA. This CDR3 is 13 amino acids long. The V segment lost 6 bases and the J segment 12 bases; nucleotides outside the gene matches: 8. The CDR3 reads CASRQTTGVPLHF. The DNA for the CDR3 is TGTGCCAGCAGGCAAACCACAGGGGTACCCCTCCACTTT.

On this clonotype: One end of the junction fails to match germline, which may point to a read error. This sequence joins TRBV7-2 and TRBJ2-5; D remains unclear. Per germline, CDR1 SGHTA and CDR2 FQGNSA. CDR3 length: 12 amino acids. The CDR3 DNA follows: TGTGCCAGGAGCTTCTCGTGGGAGACCCAGTACTTC. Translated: CARSFSWETQYF.

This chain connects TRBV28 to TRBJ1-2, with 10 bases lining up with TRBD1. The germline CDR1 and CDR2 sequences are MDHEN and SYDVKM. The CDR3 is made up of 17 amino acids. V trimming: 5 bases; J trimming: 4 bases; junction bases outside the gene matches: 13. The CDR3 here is CASSGPGQGIRSYGYTF. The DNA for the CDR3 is TGTGCCAGCAGTGGCCCGGGACAGGGGATCCGTAGCTATGGCTACACCTTC.

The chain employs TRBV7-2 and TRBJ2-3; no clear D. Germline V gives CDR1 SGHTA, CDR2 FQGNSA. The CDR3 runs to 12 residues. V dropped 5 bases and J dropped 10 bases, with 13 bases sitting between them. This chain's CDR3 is CASSPTRSAQYF. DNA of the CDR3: TGTGCCAGCAGCCCAACCAGGTCTGCGCAGTATTTT.

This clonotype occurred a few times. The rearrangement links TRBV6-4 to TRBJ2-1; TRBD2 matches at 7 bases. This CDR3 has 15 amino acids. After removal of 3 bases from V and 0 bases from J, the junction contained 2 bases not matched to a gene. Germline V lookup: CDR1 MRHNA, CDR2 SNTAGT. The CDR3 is CASSEVAGSYNEQFF. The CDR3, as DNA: TGTGCCAGCAGTGAGGTAGCGGGCTCCTACAATGAGCAGTTCTTC.

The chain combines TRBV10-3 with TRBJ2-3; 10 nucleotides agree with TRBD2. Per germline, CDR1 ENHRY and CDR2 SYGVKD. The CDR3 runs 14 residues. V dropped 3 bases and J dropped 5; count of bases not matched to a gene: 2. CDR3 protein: CAISDVAGGDTQYF. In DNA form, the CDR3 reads TGTGCCATCAGTGACGTAGCGGGAGGAGATACGCAGTATTTT.

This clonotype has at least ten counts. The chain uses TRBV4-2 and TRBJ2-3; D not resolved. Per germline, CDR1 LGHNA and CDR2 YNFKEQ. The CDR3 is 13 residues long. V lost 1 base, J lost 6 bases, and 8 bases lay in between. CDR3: CASSQGSVDTQYF. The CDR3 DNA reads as TGTGCCAGCAGCCAAGGGTCTGTGGATACGCAGTATTTT.

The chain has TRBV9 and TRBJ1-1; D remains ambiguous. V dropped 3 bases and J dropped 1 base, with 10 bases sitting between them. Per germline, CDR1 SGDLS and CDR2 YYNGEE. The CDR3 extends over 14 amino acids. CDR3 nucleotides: TGTGCCAGCAGCGCGTCGGTTGGGAACACTGAAGCTTTCTTT. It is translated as CASSASVGNTEAFF.

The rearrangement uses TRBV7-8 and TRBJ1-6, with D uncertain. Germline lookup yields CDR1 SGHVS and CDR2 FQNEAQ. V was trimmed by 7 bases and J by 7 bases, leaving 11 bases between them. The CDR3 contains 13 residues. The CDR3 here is CASIVEKNSPLHF. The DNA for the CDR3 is TGTGCCAGCATTGTCGAAAAGAATTCACCCCTCCACTTT.

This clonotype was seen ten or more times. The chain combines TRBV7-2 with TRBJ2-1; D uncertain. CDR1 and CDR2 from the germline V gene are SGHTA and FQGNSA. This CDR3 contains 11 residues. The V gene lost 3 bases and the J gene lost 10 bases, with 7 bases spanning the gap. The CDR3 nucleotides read TGTGCCAGCAGCTTGTCGTCCGAGCAGTTCTTC. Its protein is CASSLSSEQFF. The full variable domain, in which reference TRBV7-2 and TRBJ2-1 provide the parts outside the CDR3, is GAGVSQSPSNKVTEKGKDVELRCDPISGHTALYWYRQSLGQGLEFLIYFQGNSAPDKSGLPSDRFSAERTGGSVSTLTIQRTQQEDSAVYLCASSLSSEQFFGPGTRLTVL.

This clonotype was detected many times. CDR3: CASSQDSGFGDREAFF. CDR3 DNA sequence: TGCGCCAGCAGCCAAGATTCGGGATTCGGGGACAGGGAAGCTTTCTTT. This sequence joins TRBV4-1 and TRBJ1-1; 8 bases match TRBD1. Germline V gene sequence: CDR1 MGHRA, CDR2 YSYEKL. There are 16 residues in the CDR3. V shed 0 bases and J 8 bases; nucleotides not matched to a gene: 11.

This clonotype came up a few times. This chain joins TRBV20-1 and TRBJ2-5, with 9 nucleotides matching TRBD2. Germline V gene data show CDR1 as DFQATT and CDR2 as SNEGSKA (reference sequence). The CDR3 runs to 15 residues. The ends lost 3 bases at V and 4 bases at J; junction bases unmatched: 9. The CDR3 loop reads CSASRAGGSLETQYF. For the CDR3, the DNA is TGCAGTGCTAGTCGTGCGGGGGGGTCGTTAGAGACCCAGTACTTC.

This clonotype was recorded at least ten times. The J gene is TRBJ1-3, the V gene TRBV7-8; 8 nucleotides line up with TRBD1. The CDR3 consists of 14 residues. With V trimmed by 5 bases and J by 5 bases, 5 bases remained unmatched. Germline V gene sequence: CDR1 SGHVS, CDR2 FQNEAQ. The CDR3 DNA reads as TGTGCCAGCAGCCTCGGACAGGGTCGAAACACCATATATTTT. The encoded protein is CASSLGQGRNTIYF. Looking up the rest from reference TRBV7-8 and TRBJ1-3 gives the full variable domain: GAGVSQSPRYKVAKRGQDVALRCDPISGHVSLFWYQQALGQGPEFLTYFQNEAQLDKSGLPSDRFFAERPEGSVSTLKIQRTQQEDSAVYLCASSLGQGRNTIYFGEGSWLTVV.

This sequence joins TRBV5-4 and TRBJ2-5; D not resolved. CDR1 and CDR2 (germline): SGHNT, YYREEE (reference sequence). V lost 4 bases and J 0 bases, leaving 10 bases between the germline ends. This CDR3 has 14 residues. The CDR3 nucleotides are TGTGCCAGCAGCCCGGCCGCTGACCAAGAGACCCAGTACTTC. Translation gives CASSPAADQETQYF. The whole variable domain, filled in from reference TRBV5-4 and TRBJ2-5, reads ETGVTQSPTHLIKTRGQQVTLRCSSQSGHNTVSWYQQALGQGPQFIFQYYREEENGRGNFPPRFSGLQFPNYSSELNVNALELDDSALYLCASSPAADQETQYFGPGTRLLVL.

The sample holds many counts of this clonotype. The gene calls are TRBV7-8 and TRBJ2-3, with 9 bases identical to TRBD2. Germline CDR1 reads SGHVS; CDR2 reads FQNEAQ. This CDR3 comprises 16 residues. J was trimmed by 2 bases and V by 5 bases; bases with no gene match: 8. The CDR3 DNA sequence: TGTGCCAGCAGCCCTAGGGCTAGCGGGACCACAGATACGCAGTATTTT. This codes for CASSPRASGTTDTQYF.

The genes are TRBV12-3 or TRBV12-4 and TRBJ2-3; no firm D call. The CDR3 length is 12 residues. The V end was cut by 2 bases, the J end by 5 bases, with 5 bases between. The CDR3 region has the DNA TGTGCCAGCAGTTTAACCGGAGATACGCAGTATTTT. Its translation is CASSLTGDTQYF.

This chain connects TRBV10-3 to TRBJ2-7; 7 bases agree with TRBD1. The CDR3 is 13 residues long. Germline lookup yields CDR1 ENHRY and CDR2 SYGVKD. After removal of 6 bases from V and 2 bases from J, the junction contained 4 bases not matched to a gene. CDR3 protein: CAIRDRAPYEQYF. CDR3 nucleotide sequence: TGTGCCATCAGAGACAGGGCCCCCTACGAGCAGTACTTC.

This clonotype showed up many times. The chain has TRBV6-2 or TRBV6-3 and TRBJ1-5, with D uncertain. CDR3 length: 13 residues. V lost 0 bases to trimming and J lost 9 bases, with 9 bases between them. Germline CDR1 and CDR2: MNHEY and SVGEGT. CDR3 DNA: TGTGCCAGCAGTTACTCGAGAGTGATGCCCCAGCATTTT. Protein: CASSYSRVMPQHF.

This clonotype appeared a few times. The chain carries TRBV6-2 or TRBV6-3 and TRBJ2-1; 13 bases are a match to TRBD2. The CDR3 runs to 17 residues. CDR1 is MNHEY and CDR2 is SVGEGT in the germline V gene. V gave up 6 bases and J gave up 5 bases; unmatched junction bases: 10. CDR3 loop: CASSRRPTSGRDNEQFF. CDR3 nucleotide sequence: TGTGCCAGCAGCCGCCGGCCTACTAGCGGGAGGGACAATGAGCAGTTCTTC.

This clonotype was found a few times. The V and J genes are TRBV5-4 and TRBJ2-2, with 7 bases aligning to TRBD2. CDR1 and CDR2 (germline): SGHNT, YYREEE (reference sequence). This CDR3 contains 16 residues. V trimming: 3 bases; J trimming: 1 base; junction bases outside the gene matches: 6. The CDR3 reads CASSWGWTRNTGELFF. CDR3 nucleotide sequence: TGTGCCAGCAGCTGGGGGTGGACTAGGAACACCGGGGAGCTGTTTTTT. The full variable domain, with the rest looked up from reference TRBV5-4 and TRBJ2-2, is ETGVTQSPTHLIKTRGQQVTLRCSSQSGHNTVSWYQQALGQGPQFIFQYYREEENGRGNFPPRFSGLQFPNYSSELNVNALELDDSALYLCASSWGWTRNTGELFFGEGSRLTVL.